This record looks at one T cell receptor (beta chain) sequence and its context. This CDR3 contains 14 residues. V trimming: 8 bases; J trimming: 0 bases; junction bases outside the gene matches: 7. Per the germline V gene, CDR1 is SNHLY and CDR2 is FYNNEI. The method was immunoSEQ multiplex PCR; TCRdb's version includes in-frame clones alone and lacks a portion of them. The data show tens of thousands of clones, 95% to 98% seen once. The sample originates from a study of technical replicates of blood from a handful of donors. This clonotype was sampled from a human donor in good health. The V and J genes are TRBV2 and TRBJ2-7; TRBD2 agrees at 7 bases. The source material was T cells isolated from PBMCs. CDR3 region: CASQTSESSYEQYF. Here the CDR3 DNA reads TGTGCCAGCCAAACTAGCGAGAGCTCCTACGAGCAGTACTTC.